These 28 T cell receptor beta chains came from one sample sequenced in a study of T cell clones after liver transplantation. Only in-frame clones appear in the TCRdb table, and some are missing; sequencing was by immunoSEQ multiplex PCR. This table holds 40,000 to 55,000 clones, 65% to 80% found once. The specimen comprised CD4+ T cells from blood, sampled 52 to 60 months after liver transplant. These receptors were collected from a human patient who received a liver transplant. The graft donor may have contributed some T cells.

J is TRBJ1-4 and V is TRBV28; no firm D call. The germline V and J ends were trimmed by 2 bases and 4 bases, with 2 bases remaining between them. This CDR3 is 12 amino acids long. In germline, CDR1 is MDHEN, CDR2 SYDVKM. The CDR3 DNA follows: TGTGCCAGCAGTTTAGTTAATGAAAAACTGTTTTTT. Residues: CASSLVNEKLFF.

The sample holds a few counts of this clone. V and J are TRBV2 and TRBJ2-2; TRBD2 matches at 15 bases. Germline V gene sequence: CDR1 SNHLY, CDR2 FYNNEI. The trim removed 5 bases at V and 1 base at J, leaving 11 bases unmatched. CDR3 length: 20 amino acids. The CDR3 nucleotides read TGTGCCAGCAGTCAATACGAACCGGGACTAGCGGGGGGGAACACCGGGGAGCTGTTTTTT. Amino acid sequence: CASSQYEPGLAGGNTGELFF.

The rearrangement joins TRBV2 to TRBJ2-5; TRBD1 matches 10 bases. There are 15 residues in the CDR3. The germline V gene encodes CDR1 SNHLY and CDR2 FYNNEI. With 9 bases clipped from V and 5 bases from J, the junction kept 12 bases outside the gene matches. The CDR3 loop is CASPGQGRRGETQYF. In nucleotides, the CDR3 is TGTGCCAGTCCGGGACAGGGGCGAAGAGGGGAGACCCAGTACTTC.

This clone occurred a few times. The chain joins TRBV27 to TRBJ2-1; weak D call: TRBD1 (5 bases). The germline CDR1 and CDR2 sequences are MNHEY and SMNVEV (reference sequence). V lost 6 bases and J 4 bases, leaving 16 bases between the germline ends. The length of the CDR3 is 15 residues. CDR3 coding DNA: TGTGCCAGCAGACACCTCGGACAAACTTACAATGAGCAGTTCTTC. Translated: CASRHLGQTYNEQFF.

CDR3 amino acids: CASGGGEGATGTYGYTF. The CDR3 DNA sequence: TGTGCCAGTGGCGGTGGAGAGGGTGCTACCGGAACCTATGGCTACACCTTC. The gene calls are TRBV19 and TRBJ1-2, with D uncertain. CDR1 is LNHDA and CDR2 is SQIVND in the germline V gene (reference sequence). The CDR3 runs 17 residues. Trimming took 8 bases from V and 4 from J, leaving 26 bases between them.

Notes on this clone: At one end, the junction sequence differs from germline, possibly due to a read error. The CDR3 is CASREDRGPDEQFF. As DNA, the CDR3 is TGTGCCAGCAGGGAAGACAGGGGGCCGGATGAGCAGTTCTTC. This chain uses TRBV2 with TRBJ2-1, with 10 bases that match TRBD1. CDR3 size: 14 residues. Per germline, CDR1 SNHLY and CDR2 FYNNEI.

The gene calls are TRBV19 and TRBJ1-4, with D perhaps TRBD1 (5 bases). CDR3 size: 13 residues. Deletions cut 7 bases from V and 7 bases from J, with 13 bases between. Per the germline V gene, CDR1 is LNHDA and CDR2 is SQIVND (reference sequence). DNA of the CDR3: TGTGCCAGTAATCGGGAAAGGGGTGAAAAACTGTTTTTT. Translation gives CASNRERGEKLFF. The full variable domain, with the rest looked up from reference TRBV19 and TRBJ1-4, is DGGITQSPKYLFRKEGQNVTLSCEQNLNHDAMYWYRQDPGQGLRLIYYSQIVNDFQKGDIAEGYSVSREKKESFPLTVTSAQKNPTAFYLCASNRERGEKLFFGSGTQLSVL.

This chain uses TRBV28 with TRBJ1-3; D call uncertain. This CDR3 region has 15 residues. The V gene lost 4 bases and the J gene lost 0 bases, with 10 bases spanning the gap. Germline loops: CDR1 MDHEN, CDR2 SYDVKM. CDR3 DNA sequence: TGTGCCAGCAGTTCTACACTGGCCTCTGGAAACACCATATATTTT. Encoded protein: CASSSTLASGNTIYF. Full variable domain (rest looked up from reference TRBV28 and TRBJ1-3): DVKVTQSSRYLVKRTGEKVFLECVQDMDHENMFWYRQDPGLGLRLIYFSYDVKMKEKGDIPEGYSVSREKKERFSLILESASTNQTSMYLCASSSTLASGNTIYFGEGSWLTVV.

V is TRBV29-1 and J is TRBJ2-2; D unresolved. Deletions cut 3 bases from V and 7 bases from J, with 15 bases between. CDR1 is SQVTM, CDR2 ANQGSEA, per germline. The CDR3 has 14 residues. The CDR3 here is CSVEGNKDGGELFF. CDR3 nucleotide sequence: TGCAGCGTTGAGGGTAATAAGGACGGCGGGGAGCTGTTTTTT.

The J gene is TRBJ1-3, the V gene TRBV18; D gene unclear. Germline V lookup: CDR1 KGHSH, CDR2 LQKENI. Trimming stripped 2 bases from V and 2 bases from J, with 10 bases between. The CDR3 extends over 15 amino acids. The CDR3 region is CASSPSGDTGNTIYF. The CDR3 DNA is TGTGCCAGCTCACCATCGGGAGACACTGGAAACACCATATATTTT.

The chain joins TRBV6-6 to TRBJ2-5; D unclear. Trimming removed 8 bases at V and 0 bases at J, with 7 bases between. This CDR3 is 12 amino acids long. Germline V gene lookup returns CDR1 MNHNY and CDR2 SVGAGI (reference sequence). The CDR3 loop is CASCGNQETQYF. The CDR3 nucleotides are TGTGCCAGCTGTGGGAACCAAGAGACCCAGTACTTC.

J is TRBJ2-5 and V is TRBV5-1; 7 bases map to TRBD1. CDR3 length: 13 residues. Germline CDR1 SGHRS, CDR2 YFSETQ. Unmatched junction bases numbered 6, after V lost 5 bases and J lost 5 bases. The CDR3 nucleotides are TGCGCCAGCAGAACCACAGGGGAGGAGACCCAGTACTTC. Encoded protein: CASRTTGEETQYF.

The CDR3 DNA is TGTGCCAGCAGCCTCCCCGGACTTCATGGGGGCTACACCTTC. Residues: CASSLPGLHGGYTF. The chain uses TRBV28 and TRBJ1-2; no clear D gene. Per the germline V gene, CDR1 is MDHEN and CDR2 is SYDVKM. This CDR3 has 14 amino acids. The germline V and J ends were trimmed by 6 bases and 8 bases, with 19 bases remaining between them.

This chain links TRBV7-2 with TRBJ1-6; D uncertain. V was clipped by 3 bases and J by 3 bases, with 6 bases between them. The CDR3 has 14 amino acids. From germline, CDR1 is SGHTA and CDR2 FQGNSA. Here the CDR3 reads CASSFDGYNSPLHF. CDR3 bases: TGTGCCAGCAGCTTCGACGGCTATAATTCACCCCTCCACTTT.

This chain joins TRBV18 and TRBJ1-1; D ambiguous. This CDR3 is 13 amino acids long. Trimming took 2 bases from V and 5 from J, leaving 9 bases between them. CDR1 is KGHSH, CDR2 LQKENI, per germline. DNA of the CDR3: TGTGCCAGCTCACCATTCGGGGTGACTGAAGCTTTCTTT. It translates to CASSPFGVTEAFF.

This clone was seen once. At one boundary the junction diverges from the germline segment, which might be a read error. The chain combines TRBV27 with TRBJ2-7, with D possibly matching TRBD1 (5 bases). The V gene's germline CDR1 is MNHEY and CDR2 SMNVEV (reference sequence). CDR3 length equals 12 residues. The CDR3 DNA follows: TGTGCCAGTAGTTTAGTCAGGGACGAGCAGTACTTC. Its translation is CASSLVRDEQYF.

With regard to this clone: The same CDR3 arises from other DNA sequences in this sample as well. The V call is TRBV28, the J call TRBJ2-7; 7 nucleotides agree with TRBD1. The CDR3 has 15 residues. Germline V gene sequence: CDR1 MDHEN, CDR2 SYDVKM. The V gene end was trimmed by 4 bases and the J gene end by 0 bases; junction bases not matched to a gene: 6. CDR3: CASSSSGTASYEQYF. For the CDR3, the DNA is TGTGCCAGCAGTTCCTCCGGGACAGCCTCCTACGAGCAGTACTTC. Full variable domain (missing parts from reference TRBV28 and TRBJ2-7): DVKVTQSSRYLVKRTGEKVFLECVQDMDHENMFWYRQDPGLGLRLIYFSYDVKMKEKGDIPEGYSVSREKKERFSLILESASTNQTSMYLCASSSSGTASYEQYFGPGTRLTVT.

The rearrangement links TRBV7-9 to TRBJ2-7, with 7 bases fitting TRBD1. CDR1 SEHNR and CDR2 FQNEAQ come from the germline V gene (reference sequence). After removal of 3 bases from V and 5 bases from J, the junction contained 10 bases not matched to a gene. The CDR3 runs 15 residues. CDR3 bases: TGTGCCAGCAGCTTGGCTTCCGGGACAGTGGACGAGCAGTACTTC. Protein sequence: CASSLASGTVDEQYF. The full variable domain, completed using reference TRBV7-9 and TRBJ2-7, is DTGVSQNPRHKITKRGQNVTFRCDPISEHNRLYWYRQTLGQGPEFLTYFQNEAQLEKSRLLSDRFSAERPKGSFSTLEIQRTEQGDSAMYLCASSLASGTVDEQYFGPGTRLTVT.

The chain couples TRBV6-6 to TRBJ2-3; D uncertain. The CDR3 loop spans 11 amino acids. Germline loops: CDR1 MNHNY, CDR2 SVGAGI (reference sequence). V lost 2 bases and J lost 7, with 4 bases in between. CDR3 DNA: TGTGCCAGCAGTTACCAGAATACGCAGTATTTT. It specifies CASSYQNTQYF.

Comments on this clone: Other DNA sequences in the sample encode the same CDR3. V gene TRBV27 combines with J gene TRBJ2-3, with 9 bases identical to TRBD2. The germline CDR1 and CDR2 sequences are MNHEY and SMNVEV (reference sequence). Trimming cost V 2 bases and J 1 base; bases outside gene matches: 4. The CDR3 extends over 16 amino acids. CDR3 bases: TGTGCCAGCAGTTTAACCGCGGGGGGGGGCACAGATACGCAGTATTTT. Translating gives CASSLTAGGGTDTQYF.

Here the CDR3 DNA reads TGTGCCAGCAGCATTCTAGCGGGGGTCTACAATGAGCAGTTCTTC. Its protein product is CASSILAGVYNEQFF. This chain connects TRBV14 to TRBJ2-1; 10 positions match TRBD2. In germline, CDR1 is SGHDN, CDR2 FVKESK. The CDR3 has 15 residues. With V trimmed by 5 bases and J by 3 bases, 4 bases remained unmatched.

In its sample, this clone was seen many times. This chain connects TRBV5-1 to TRBJ2-2; maybe TRBD2 (6 bases). Germline V gene data show CDR1 as SGHRS and CDR2 as YFSETQ. This CDR3 contains 14 residues. The ends were cut back, 5 bases at V and 0 bases at J, with 8 bases in the middle. CDR3 in amino acids: CASSTGANTGELFF. The CDR3 nucleotides are TGCGCCAGCAGTACGGGGGCGAACACCGGGGAGCTGTTTTTT.

The chain couples TRBV11-2 to TRBJ2-1, with 12 positions matching TRBD2. Trimming removed 5 bases from V and 0 bases from J; junction bases left unmatched: 5. Germline V gives CDR1 SGHAT, CDR2 FQNNGV. The CDR3 covers 17 residues. CDR3 region: CASSQLAGGSSYNEQFF. CDR3 sequence (DNA): TGTGCCAGCAGCCAACTAGCGGGGGGCAGCTCCTACAATGAGCAGTTCTTC.

The V call is TRBV4-1, the J call TRBJ2-7, with 7 nucleotides matching TRBD1. With 4 bases clipped from V and 2 bases from J, the junction kept 8 bases outside the gene matches. Germline CDR1 MGHRA, CDR2 YSYEKL. CDR3 size: 15 residues. The CDR3 region is CASSRPQGTPYEQYF. The CDR3 coding sequence is TGCGCCAGCAGCCGCCCACAGGGGACACCCTACGAGCAGTACTTC.

The rearrangement joins TRBV4-1 to TRBJ1-2; 10 nucleotides agree with TRBD1. J lost 5 bases, V lost 1 base, and 7 bases had no gene match. This CDR3 is 16 amino acids long. Germline V CDR1 and CDR2: MGHRA, YSYEKL. The chain's CDR3 is CASSQASGTGEYGYTF. The CDR3 coding sequence is TGCGCCAGCAGCCAAGCCTCCGGGACAGGGGAGTATGGCTACACCTTC.

This chain links TRBV6-1 with TRBJ2-3, with D possibly TRBD1 on 5 matching bases. V shed 6 bases and J shed 1 base, with 11 bases lying between them. Germline lookup yields CDR1 MNHNS and CDR2 SASEGT. The CDR3 sequence is 14 residues long. The CDR3: CASRGGAGTDTQYF. The CDR3 nucleotides are TGTGCCAGCAGAGGTGGGGCGGGCACAGATACGCAGTATTTT.

In this sample, this clone turned up many times. The rearrangement uses TRBV2 and TRBJ2-7; TRBD2 matches 11 bases. From germline, CDR1 is SNHLY and CDR2 FYNNEI. The CDR3 covers 14 residues. Losses at the gene ends were 6 bases for V and 3 bases for J; bases not matched to a gene: 4. CDR3 sequence reads: CASSAGTSGYEQYF. CDR3 coding DNA: TGTGCCAGCAGCGCCGGGACTAGCGGCTACGAGCAGTACTTC.

This sequence joins TRBV19 and TRBJ1-1, with D unresolved. Germline V gene lookup returns CDR1 LNHDA and CDR2 SQIVND (reference sequence). The CDR3 contains 13 residues. The ends were cut back, 0 bases at V and 4 bases at J, with 6 bases in the middle. The CDR3 protein is CASSIEGGTEAFF. In DNA, the CDR3 is TGTGCCAGTAGTATAGAAGGAGGCACTGAAGCTTTCTTT.